Below are 28 T cell receptor beta chains sequenced from a single sample in a study of cytomegalovirus exposure and HLA in healthy donors (dated by TCRdb to the late 2010s). The library was produced with the immunoSEQ multiplex PCR assay. The immuneACCESS repertoire file appears here via TCRdb, limited to in-frame rearrangements. These files lack a portion of the clones; in checked studies, under half of the deficit traces to unresolved V genes, and the cause of the others is not known. Across this sample there are roughly 110,000 clones, with around 90% seen only once. 1.5% to 2% of the sample rests with the top ten. Specimen: PBMCs. The source of these receptors is a woman aged 18-35 years in good health and CMV-seropositive.

There are a few counts of this clone. The V and J genes are TRBV5-4 and TRBJ2-7; D may be TRBD1 (6 bases). V was pared by 4 bases and J by 0 bases, with 14 bases between. The CDR3 has 15 residues. Per the germline V gene, CDR1 is SGHNT and CDR2 is YYREEE (reference sequence). CDR3 coding DNA: TGTGCCAGCAGCGTACAGGGTAGAAGCTCCTACGAGCAGTACGTC. Its protein is CASSVQGRSSYEQYV.

J is TRBJ2-1 and V is TRBV28; possibly TRBD2 for D (5 bases). Trimming stripped 5 bases from V and 7 bases from J, with 21 bases between. Germline CDR1 is MDHEN and CDR2 is SYDVKM. The CDR3 loop spans 16 amino acids. The CDR3 spells CASSPTWTPLGNEQFF. CDR3 sequence (DNA): TGTGCCAGCAGTCCGACATGGACTCCCCTTGGTAATGAGCAGTTCTTC.

The rearrangement uses TRBV28 and TRBJ2-7; D is possibly TRBD2 (5 bases). The CDR3 sequence is 13 residues long. Germline lookup yields CDR1 MDHEN and CDR2 SYDVKM. The germline V and J ends were trimmed by 4 bases and 3 bases, with 10 bases remaining between them. The CDR3 DNA follows: TGTGCCAGCAGTTGGACTCTGGGCTACGAGCAGTACGTC. Translating gives CASSWTLGYEQYV.

The V gene is TRBV6-6, the J gene TRBJ2-7; a weak D match, TRBD2 (5 bases). The ends were cut back, 0 bases at V and 6 bases at J, with 9 bases in the middle. This CDR3 spans 13 amino acids. CDR1 and CDR2 (germline): MNHNY, SVGAGI (reference sequence). CDR3: CASSYSLEGEQYV. The CDR3 region has the DNA TGTGCCAGCAGTTACTCGTTAGAGGGCGAGCAGTACGTC.

This clone occurred a few times. This chain joins TRBV10-3 and TRBJ1-2; D is possibly TRBD1 (6 bases). In germline, CDR1 is ENHRY, CDR2 SYGVKD. Trimming took off 10 bases at V and 8 bases at J, with 26 bases between the two ends. The CDR3 spans 15 residues. Here the CDR3 DNA reads TGTGCCAGTTGCAACCAGGGGACACCCTTTAGGGGCTACACCTTC. This encodes CASCNQGTPFRGYTF.

This clone was picked up a small number of times. The V gene is TRBV6-6, the J gene TRBJ2-7, with no clear D. Looked up from germline, CDR1 is MNHNY and CDR2 is SVGAGI (reference sequence). CDR3 length: 11 residues. The V gene lost 5 bases and the J gene lost 6 bases, with 8 bases spanning the gap. The CDR3, as DNA: TGTGCCAGCAGTCAAGCTCCCGAGCAGTACTTC. Its translation: CASSQAPEQYF.

The chain has TRBV5-4 and TRBJ1-6; 7 nucleotides agree with TRBD1. CDR3 length: 19 amino acids. Germline V gene data show CDR1 as SGHNT and CDR2 as YYREEE (reference sequence). The J segment lost 0 bases and the V segment lost 1 base, leaving 10 bases of the junction unmatched. The CDR3 nucleotides read TGTGCCAGCAGCTTGTCTCCGGGACAGAAAGGCTCCTATAATTCACCCCTCCACTTT. Its protein is CASSLSPGQKGSYNSPLHF.

The genes are TRBV6-1 and TRBJ2-5, with 10 bases aligning to TRBD1. The V gene's germline CDR1 is MNHNS and CDR2 SASEGT. The CDR3 has 15 amino acids. J gave up 3 bases and V 4 bases, and 5 bases lay outside the gene matches. The CDR3 bases are TGTGCCAGCAGTGTTACGGACAGGGGGGAAGAGACCCAGTACTTC. This encodes CASSVTDRGEETQYF.

J is TRBJ1-2 and V is TRBV19, with TRBD1 matching over 9 bases. Trimming took 3 bases from V and 8 from J; bases not matched to a gene: 7. Per germline, CDR1 LNHDA and CDR2 SQIVND (reference sequence). This CDR3 is 14 amino acids long. CDR3 bases: TGTGCCAGTAGTATCTCACAGGGGGCGTGGGGCTACACCTTC. As protein: CASSISQGAWGYTF.

This chain connects TRBV27 to TRBJ2-7; TRBD1 agrees at 7 bases. Trimming removed 2 bases from V and 4 bases from J; junction bases left unmatched: 8. CDR3 length: 15 amino acids. The germline gives CDR1 MNHEY, CDR2 SMNVEV (reference sequence). The CDR3 coding sequence is TGTGCCAGCAGTTTAATCCTGACAGGGCCTTACGAGCAGTACTTC. It translates to CASSLILTGPYEQYF.

The table lists this clone with a few counts. This rearrangement joins TRBV5-1 to TRBJ1-4, with 7 bases fitting TRBD1. From germline, CDR1 is SGHRS and CDR2 YFSETQ. Trimming cost V 0 bases and J 13 bases; bases outside gene matches: 3. The CDR3 is 12 residues long. The CDR3 loop reads CASSLERGPLFF. Written as DNA, the CDR3 is TGCGCCAGCAGCTTGGAAAGGGGGCCACTGTTTTTT.

The J gene is TRBJ1-1, the V gene TRBV9; no clear D gene. Trimming took 3 bases from V and 2 from J, leaving 5 bases between them. Germline V gene lookup returns CDR1 SGDLS and CDR2 YYNGEE. This CDR3 spans 12 amino acids. CDR3 sequence reads: CASSATNTEAFF. The CDR3 DNA sequence: TGTGCCAGCAGCGCGACAAACACTGAAGCTTTCTTT.

The chain carries TRBV2 and TRBJ2-1; TRBD2 might be the D (5 bases). This CDR3 spans 15 amino acids. From germline, CDR1 is SNHLY and CDR2 FYNNEI. Trimming stripped 2 bases from V and 9 bases from J, with 17 bases between. The CDR3 spells CASSELGDSWSEQFF. The CDR3 region has the DNA TGTGCCAGCAGTGAACTCGGGGATAGTTGGAGTGAGCAGTTCTTC.

V gene TRBV9 combines with J gene TRBJ1-1; TRBD1 matches at 9 bases. CDR3 length: 14 amino acids. CDR1 is SGDLS and CDR2 is YYNGEE in the germline V gene. With 3 bases clipped from V and 4 bases from J, the junction kept 4 bases outside the gene matches. CDR3 region: CASSGHRGPTEAFF. CDR3 DNA: TGTGCCAGCAGCGGTCACAGGGGGCCCACTGAAGCTTTCTTT.

The chain links TRBV28 to TRBJ1-1; 9 nucleotides line up with TRBD1. Germline V gene data show CDR1 as MDHEN and CDR2 as SYDVKM. J was trimmed by 1 base and V by 5 bases; bases with no gene match: 5. This CDR3 spans 15 amino acids. This chain's CDR3 is CASSPSDRGNTEAFF. The CDR3 bases are TGTGCCAGCAGTCCTTCGGACAGGGGGAACACTGAAGCTTTCTTT.

The chain carries TRBV7-6 and TRBJ2-7, with 9 bases that match TRBD1. Losses at the gene ends were 3 bases for V and 6 bases for J; bases not matched to a gene: 6. This CDR3 region has 14 residues. CDR1 is SGHVS and CDR2 is FNYEAQ in the germline V gene. CDR3 region: CASSLGQGGSEQYF. As DNA, the CDR3 is TGTGCCAGCAGCTTGGGACAGGGAGGTAGCGAGCAGTACTTC.

The chain is built from TRBV5-4 and TRBJ1-2; no clear D. From germline, CDR1 is SGHNT and CDR2 YYREEE (reference sequence). The CDR3 has 12 residues. Trimming took 0 bases from V and 8 from J, leaving 8 bases between them. The CDR3 bases are TGTGCCAGCAGCTTGGGAGACGGGGGCTACACCTTC. This encodes CASSLGDGGYTF.

V gene TRBV11-2 combines with J gene TRBJ2-7, with D hard to call. CDR3 length equals 14 residues. Trimming removed 2 bases at V and 3 bases at J, with 11 bases between. Per germline, CDR1 SGHAT and CDR2 FQNNGV. Written as DNA, the CDR3 is TGTGCCAGCAGCTTAAGCGAGAACCGCTACGAGCAGTACTTC. Its translation is CASSLSENRYEQYF.

The chain couples TRBV7-8 to TRBJ2-1; D not resolved. CDR3 length: 15 amino acids. V shed 1 base and J shed 5 bases, with 12 bases lying between them. Looked up from germline, CDR1 is SGHVS and CDR2 is FQNEAQ. DNA for the CDR3: TGTGCCAGCAGCTTAGGACGGCGCCGGGACAATGAGCAGTTCTTC. Residues: CASSLGRRRDNEQFF. The full variable domain, in which reference TRBV7-8 and TRBJ2-1 provide the parts outside the CDR3, is GAGVSQSPRYKVAKRGQDVALRCDPISGHVSLFWYQQALGQGPEFLTYFQNEAQLDKSGLPSDRFFAERPEGSVSTLKIQRTQQEDSAVYLCASSLGRRRDNEQFFGPGTRLTVL.

For the CDR3, the DNA is TGTGCCACCAGCGGAGGCGAAGTTATCAGGCGCAATCAGCCCCAGCATTTT. It is translated as CATSGGEVIRRNQPQHF. This rearrangement joins TRBV15 to TRBJ1-5; D uncertain. The germline V gene has CDR1 LNHNV and CDR2 YYDKDF (reference sequence). The ends were cut back, 5 bases at V and 2 bases at J, with 19 bases in the middle. The CDR3 extends over 17 amino acids.

This rearrangement joins TRBV18 to TRBJ2-2; tentative D call: TRBD1 (6 bases). There are 16 residues in the CDR3. CDR1 KGHSH and CDR2 LQKENI come from the germline V gene. Trimming removed 1 base at V and 7 bases at J, with 16 bases between. The CDR3 nucleotides are TGTGCCAGCTCACCACGGGCTAGGGGGACCCTCGGGGAGCTGTTTTTT. The encoded protein is CASSPRARGTLGELFF. The variable domain in full, with the rest retrieved from reference TRBV18 and TRBJ2-2, is NAGVMQNPRHLVRRRGQEARLRCSPMKGHSHVYWYRQLPEEGLKFMVYLQKENIIDESGMPKERFSAEFPKEGPSILRIQQVVRGDSAAYFCASSPRARGTLGELFFGEGSRLTVL.

This clone was found once. The chain employs TRBV29-1 and TRBJ1-1; weak D call: TRBD1 (5 bases). The CDR3 covers 11 residues. V lost 6 bases and J 7 bases, leaving 12 bases between the germline ends. Germline CDR1 SQVTM, CDR2 ANQGSEA. The CDR3 sequence: CSVALQGEAFF. In nucleotides, the CDR3 is TGCAGCGTAGCTCTGCAGGGTGAAGCTTTCTTT.

The chain uses TRBV29-1 and TRBJ1-2; 7 bases fit TRBD1. Trimming took 0 bases from V and 7 from J; bases not matched to a gene: 8. There are 14 residues in the CDR3. The germline gives CDR1 SQVTM, CDR2 ANQGSEA. The CDR3 DNA is TGCAGCGTTGAAGATGGGGACAGAGCGGTTGGCTACACCTTC. Translation: CSVEDGDRAVGYTF.

The chain links TRBV7-6 to TRBJ1-2, with a possible D match to TRBD1 (6 bases). Germline CDR1 SGHVS, CDR2 FNYEAQ. Trimming took off 1 base at V and 3 bases at J, with 6 bases between the two ends. This CDR3 is 13 amino acids long. The CDR3 region has the DNA TGTGCCAGCAGCTTAGGACAGGACTATGGCTACACCTTC. It yields the protein CASSLGQDYGYTF.

The gene calls are TRBV2 and TRBJ2-7, with D perhaps TRBD2 (5 bases). The CDR3 length is 13 residues. V lost 3 bases and J lost 7, with 13 bases in between. The germline CDR1 and CDR2 sequences are SNHLY and FYNNEI. CDR3 protein: CASSDTITGEQYF. The CDR3 DNA sequence: TGTGCCAGCAGTGATACTATAACGGGGGAGCAGTACTTC.

This chain joins TRBV5-6 and TRBJ2-1; 7 bases align to TRBD1. CDR1 and CDR2 (germline): SGHDT, YYEEEE. The junction had 7 bases not matched to a gene; V was cut back by 3 bases and J by 4 bases. CDR3 size: 15 residues. The CDR3 here is CASSYRGGFYNEQFF. CDR3 DNA sequence: TGTGCCAGCAGCTACAGGGGCGGCTTTTACAATGAGCAGTTCTTC.

The chain couples TRBV19 to TRBJ1-1; 8 nucleotides line up with TRBD1. This CDR3 has 16 residues. V gave up 5 bases and J gave up 1 base; unmatched junction bases: 9. CDR1 is LNHDA, CDR2 SQIVND, per germline (reference sequence). For the CDR3, the DNA is TGTGCCAGTAGTGGACAGGGTTGGCGCCAGAACACTGAAGCTTTCTTT. Protein: CASSGQGWRQNTEAFF.

This chain links TRBV7-2 with TRBJ2-5; perhaps TRBD2 as D (7 bases). The CDR3 runs to 15 residues. V gave up 2 bases and J gave up 5 bases, with 15 bases separating them. Germline values: CDR1 SGHTA, CDR2 FQGNSA. The CDR3 spells CASSLIGGAVETQYF. Here the CDR3 DNA reads TGTGCCAGCAGCTTAATTGGGGGGGCTGTGGAGACCCAGTACTTC.